This T cell receptor (beta chain) emerged from a study of blood T cell repertoires in COVID-19. Participants in the exposed group had met a COVID-19 case in the 2 weeks before joining the study. In the authors' workflow: The assay estimated nucleated cells by amplifying reference gene primers. The method was immunoSEQ multiplex PCR; TCRdb's version includes in-frame clones alone and lacks a portion of them. The D gene and trimming were derived from the DNA, and the V and J assignments and clone size from that table. Here the sample spans 200,000 to 250,000 clones, 83% being singletons. The V gene lost 6 bases and the J gene lost 1 base, with 18 bases spanning the gap. The CDR3 contains 16 residues. Germline lookup yields CDR1 KGHSH and CDR2 LQKENI. Only a few counts were recorded for this clone.

This receptor was taken from a woman aged 40 to 50 who had been exposed to COVID-19. The V gene is TRBV18, the J gene TRBJ1-1; D is possibly TRBD1 (5 bases). Sequences were obtained from PBMCs or T cells enriched from blood (not recorded which). The CDR3 region is CASSPQLDKANTEAFF. The CDR3 nucleotides read TGTGCCAGCTCTCCGCAACTGGACAAAGCGAACACTGAAGCTTTCTTT.